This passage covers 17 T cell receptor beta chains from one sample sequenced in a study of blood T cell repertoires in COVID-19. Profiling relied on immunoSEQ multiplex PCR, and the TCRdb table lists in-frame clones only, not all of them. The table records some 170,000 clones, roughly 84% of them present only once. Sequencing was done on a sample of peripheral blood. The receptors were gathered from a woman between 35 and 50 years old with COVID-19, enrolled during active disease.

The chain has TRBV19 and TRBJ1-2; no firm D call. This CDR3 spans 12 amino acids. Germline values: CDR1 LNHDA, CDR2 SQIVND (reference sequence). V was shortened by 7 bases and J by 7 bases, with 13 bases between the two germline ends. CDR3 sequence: CASIGPGAGYTF. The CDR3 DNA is TGTGCCAGTATCGGCCCTGGAGCTGGCTACACCTTC. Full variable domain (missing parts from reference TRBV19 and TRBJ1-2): DGGITQSPKYLFRKEGQNVTLSCEQNLNHDAMYWYRQDPGQGLRLIYYSQIVNDFQKGDIAEGYSVSREKKESFPLTVTSAQKNPTAFYLCASIGPGAGYTFGSGTRLTVV.

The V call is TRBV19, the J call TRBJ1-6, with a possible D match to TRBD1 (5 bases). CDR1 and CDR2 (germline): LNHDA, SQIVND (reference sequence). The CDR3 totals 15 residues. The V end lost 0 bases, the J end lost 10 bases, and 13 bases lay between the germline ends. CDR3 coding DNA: TGTGCCAGTAGTATAGATAAACAGGCTTGGTCACCCCTCCACTTT. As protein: CASSIDKQAWSPLHF.

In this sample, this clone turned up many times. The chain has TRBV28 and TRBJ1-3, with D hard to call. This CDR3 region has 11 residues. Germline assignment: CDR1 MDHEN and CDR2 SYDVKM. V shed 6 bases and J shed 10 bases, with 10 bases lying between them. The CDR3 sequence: CASRRAWTIYF. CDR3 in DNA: TGTGCCAGCAGGAGGGCCTGGACCATATATTTT.

The CDR3, as DNA: TGTGCCAGCAGTTTAGGCTTCACAGCCGAGCAGTACTTC. It yields the protein CASSLGFTAEQYF. The chain couples TRBV12-3 or TRBV12-4 to TRBJ2-7, with unresolved D. CDR3 length: 13 amino acids. V lost 1 base and J 6 bases, leaving 10 bases between the germline ends.

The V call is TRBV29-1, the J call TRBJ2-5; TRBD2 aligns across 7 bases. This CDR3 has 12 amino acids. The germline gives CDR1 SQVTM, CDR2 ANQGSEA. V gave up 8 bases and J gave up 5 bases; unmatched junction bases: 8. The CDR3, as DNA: TGCAGCACCCTATTGGGGGGGGAGACCCAGTACTTC. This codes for CSTLLGGETQYF.

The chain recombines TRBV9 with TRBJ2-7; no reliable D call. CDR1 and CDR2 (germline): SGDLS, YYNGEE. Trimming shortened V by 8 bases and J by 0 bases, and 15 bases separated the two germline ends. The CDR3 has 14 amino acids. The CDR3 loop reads CASASGRLSYEQYF. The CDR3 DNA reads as TGTGCCAGTGCGAGTGGGCGCCTCTCCTACGAGCAGTACTTC.

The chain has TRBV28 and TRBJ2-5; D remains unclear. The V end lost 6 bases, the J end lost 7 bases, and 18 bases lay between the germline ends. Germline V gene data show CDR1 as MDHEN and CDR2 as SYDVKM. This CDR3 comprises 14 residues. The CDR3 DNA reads TGTGCCAGCAGCCCGGGTTCCCCGTCGGTGACCCAGTACTTC. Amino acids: CASSPGSPSVTQYF.

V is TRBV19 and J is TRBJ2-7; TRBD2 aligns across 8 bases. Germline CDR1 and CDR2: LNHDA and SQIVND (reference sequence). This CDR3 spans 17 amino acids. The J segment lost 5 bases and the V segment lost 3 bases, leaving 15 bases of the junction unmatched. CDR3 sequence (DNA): TGTGCCAGTAGTATGAGGTCGGGGGGGATTGGGGCTGACGAGCAGTACTTC. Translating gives CASSMRSGGIGADEQYF.

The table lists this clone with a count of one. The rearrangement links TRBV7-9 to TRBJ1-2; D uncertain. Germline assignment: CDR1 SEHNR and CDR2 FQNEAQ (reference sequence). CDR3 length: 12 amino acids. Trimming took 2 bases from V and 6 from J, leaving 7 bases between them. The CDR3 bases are TGTGCCAGCAGCTTATCTGAGAATGGCTACACCTTC. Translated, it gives CASSLSENGYTF.

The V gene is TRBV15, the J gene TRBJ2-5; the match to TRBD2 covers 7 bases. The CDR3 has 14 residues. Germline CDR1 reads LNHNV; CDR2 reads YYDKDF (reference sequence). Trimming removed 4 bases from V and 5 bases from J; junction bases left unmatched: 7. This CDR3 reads CATSTRLAGETQYF. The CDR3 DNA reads TGTGCCACCAGCACCAGACTAGCTGGCGAGACCCAGTACTTC.

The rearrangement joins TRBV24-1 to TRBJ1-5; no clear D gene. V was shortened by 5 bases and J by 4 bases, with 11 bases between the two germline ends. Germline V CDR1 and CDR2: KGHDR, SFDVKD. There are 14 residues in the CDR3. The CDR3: CATSVLGLNQPQHF. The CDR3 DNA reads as TGTGCCACCAGTGTACTCGGGTTAAATCAGCCCCAGCATTTT.

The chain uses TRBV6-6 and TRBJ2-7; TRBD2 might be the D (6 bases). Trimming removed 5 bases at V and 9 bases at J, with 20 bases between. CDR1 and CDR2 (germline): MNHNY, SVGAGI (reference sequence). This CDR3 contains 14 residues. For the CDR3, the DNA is TGTGCCAGCAGTATAGGCGAGACTAGTACTTGGCAGTACTTC. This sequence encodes CASSIGETSTWQYF.

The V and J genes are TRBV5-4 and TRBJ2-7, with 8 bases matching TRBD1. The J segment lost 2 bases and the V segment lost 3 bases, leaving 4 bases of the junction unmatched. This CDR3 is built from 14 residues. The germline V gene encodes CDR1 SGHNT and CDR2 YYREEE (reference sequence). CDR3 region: CASSSGDRPYEQYF. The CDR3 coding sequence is TGTGCCAGCAGCTCCGGGGACAGGCCCTACGAGCAGTACTTC. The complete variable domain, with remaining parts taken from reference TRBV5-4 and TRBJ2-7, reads ETGVTQSPTHLIKTRGQQVTLRCSSQSGHNTVSWYQQALGQGPQFIFQYYREEENGRGNFPPRFSGLQFPNYSSELNVNALELDDSALYLCASSSGDRPYEQYFGPGTRLTVT.

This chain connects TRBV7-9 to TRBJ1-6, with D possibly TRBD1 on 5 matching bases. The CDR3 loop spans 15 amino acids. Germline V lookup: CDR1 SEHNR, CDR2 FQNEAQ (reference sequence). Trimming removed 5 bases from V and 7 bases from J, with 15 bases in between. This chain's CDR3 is CASSDGRVRNSPLHF. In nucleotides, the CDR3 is TGTGCCAGCAGCGACGGCAGGGTTAGGAATTCACCCCTCCACTTT.

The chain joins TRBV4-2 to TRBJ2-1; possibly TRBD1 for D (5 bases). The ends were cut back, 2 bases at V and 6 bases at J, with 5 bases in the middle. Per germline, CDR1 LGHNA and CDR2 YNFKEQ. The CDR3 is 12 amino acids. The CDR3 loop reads CASSQRGNEQFF. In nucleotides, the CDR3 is TGTGCCAGCAGCCAAAGGGGCAATGAGCAGTTCTTC.

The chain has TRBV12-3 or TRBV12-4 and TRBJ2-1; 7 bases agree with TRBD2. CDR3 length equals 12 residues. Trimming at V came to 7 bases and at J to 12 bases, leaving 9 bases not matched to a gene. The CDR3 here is CASISPGGWQFF. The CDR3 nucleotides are TGTGCCAGCATCTCCCCGGGGGGATGGCAGTTCTTC.

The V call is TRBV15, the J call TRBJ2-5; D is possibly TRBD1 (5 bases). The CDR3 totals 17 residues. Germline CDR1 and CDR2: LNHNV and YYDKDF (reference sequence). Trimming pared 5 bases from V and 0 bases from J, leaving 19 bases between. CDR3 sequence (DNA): TGTGCCACCAGCCCCCAGGACGGAAACAGGTACCAAGAGACCCAGTACTTC. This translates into CATSPQDGNRYQETQYF.